Below, 30 T cell receptor beta chains from the same sample are listed, as sequenced in a study of CD8+ T cells in alopecia areata. Following extraction, RNA underwent reverse transcription to cDNA, which served as the sequencing template. Libraries were prepared by immunoSEQ multiplex PCR; TCRdb keeps only in-frame clonotypes and omits some of them. The table lists 90,000 to 120,000 clones, over 55% of them singletons. The sequenced material came from NKG2D-low CD8+ T cells sorted from blood. The receptors were gathered from a human donor with alopecia areata.

V and J are TRBV7-6 and TRBJ1-1; 7 nucleotides align to TRBD1. J was trimmed by 7 bases and V by 1 base; bases with no gene match: 0. The germline CDR1 and CDR2 sequences are SGHVS and FNYEAQ. This CDR3 has 12 residues. The CDR3 spells CASSLGDSEAFF. Written as DNA, the CDR3 is TGTGCCAGCAGCTTAGGGGACAGTGAAGCTTTCTTT.

The chain joins TRBV29-1 to TRBJ1-1; no clear D. Germline V lookup: CDR1 SQVTM, CDR2 ANQGSEA. Trimming shortened V by 4 bases and J by 2 bases, and 11 bases separated the two germline ends. The CDR3 sequence is 13 residues long. CDR3 bases: TGCAGCGTTGTTTCGGGTTTCAACACTGAAGCTTTCTTT. This encodes CSVVSGFNTEAFF.

This chain joins TRBV5-1 and TRBJ2-7; D is unclear. The ends were cut back, 4 bases at V and 3 bases at J, with 8 bases in the middle. Germline CDR1 and CDR2: SGHRS and YFSETQ. CDR3 size: 12 residues. The CDR3 DNA is TGCGCCAGCAGCAGAGATATCTACGAGCAGTACTTC. Amino acids: CASSRDIYEQYF.

The chain employs TRBV28 and TRBJ2-5; 9 positions match TRBD1. There are 13 residues in the CDR3. Germline CDR1 is MDHEN and CDR2 is SYDVKM. V shed 9 bases and J 2 bases; nucleotides not matched to a gene: 4. The CDR3 loop is CASKQGAQETQYF. The CDR3 DNA sequence: TGTGCCAGTAAACAGGGGGCTCAAGAGACCCAGTACTTC.

This clone was counted once. J is TRBJ2-1 and V is TRBV7-9, with D perhaps TRBD1 (6 bases). Trimming pared 5 bases from V and 1 base from J, leaving 12 bases between. The germline gives CDR1 SEHNR, CDR2 FQNEAQ (reference sequence). The CDR3 runs to 15 residues. The CDR3 coding sequence is TGTGCCAGCAGCGGCCGGGACAAGTCCTACAATGAGCAGTTCTTC. Its translation is CASSGRDKSYNEQFF.

This sequence joins TRBV27 and TRBJ1-2, with 7 bases matching TRBD1. Per germline, CDR1 MNHEY and CDR2 SMNVEV (reference sequence). CDR3 size: 16 residues. V was pared by 6 bases and J by 0 bases, with 10 bases of the junction left unmatched. Here the CDR3 reads CASSPQWTGANYGYTF. The CDR3 DNA sequence: TGTGCCAGCAGCCCCCAATGGACAGGAGCTAACTATGGCTACACCTTC.

V and J are TRBV13 and TRBJ1-1; TRBD1 is a possible D gene (6 bases). V lost 10 bases to trimming and J lost 6 bases, with 21 bases between them. This CDR3 is 14 amino acids long. Germline V gene data show CDR1 as PRHDT and CDR2 as FYEKMQ (reference sequence). The CDR3 is CATRAPGARSEAFF. The CDR3 nucleotides are TGTGCCACCCGTGCCCCGGGGGCGAGGTCTGAAGCTTTCTTT.

The chain has TRBV6-5 and TRBJ2-1, with a weak D call TRBD2 (6 bases). This CDR3 has 14 amino acids. CDR1 is MNHEY, CDR2 SVGAGI, per germline. With 1 base removed from V and 6 bases from J, the gap between germline ends came to 10 bases. The CDR3 DNA reads as TGTGCCAGCAGTTACTACGGGAGTCGCAATGAGCAGTTCTTC. As protein: CASSYYGSRNEQFF.

The rearrangement uses TRBV5-1 and TRBJ2-7; D might be TRBD2 (6 bases). Trimming cost V 1 base and J 6 bases, with 14 bases left between them. Per germline, CDR1 SGHRS and CDR2 YFSETQ. This CDR3 comprises 14 residues. The CDR3 DNA is TGCGCCAGCAGCTTGACGGGACTTAACCGCGAGCAGTACTTC. It encodes CASSLTGLNREQYF.

This chain connects TRBV27 to TRBJ2-1; 16 bases map to TRBD2. Germline V gene lookup returns CDR1 MNHEY and CDR2 SMNVEV (reference sequence). J gave up 9 bases and V 5 bases, and 4 bases lay outside the gene matches. The CDR3 contains 15 residues. CDR3 nucleotides: TGTGCCAGCAGTCACGGGACTAGCGGGAGGGCTGAGCAGTTCTTC. It specifies CASSHGTSGRAEQFF.

The chain combines TRBV4-1 with TRBJ2-7; D is perhaps TRBD2 (6 bases). With 3 bases removed from V and 2 bases from J, the gap between germline ends came to 14 bases. The CDR3 covers 15 residues. The germline CDR1 and CDR2 sequences are MGHRA and YSYEKL. The CDR3 region has the DNA TGCGCCAGCAGCCACGGGATAGCGGAAACCTACGAGCAGTACTTC. This translates into CASSHGIAETYEQYF.

Notes on this clone: A junction boundary mismatches the germline segment, possibly from a read error. The CDR3 DNA reads TGTGCTAGCAGCTTAGGGTACGGGGAGCTGTTTTTT. Encoded protein: CASSLGYGELFF. This chain joins TRBV7-7 and TRBJ2-2; no clear D. Germline CDR1 reads SSHAT; CDR2 reads FNYEAQ (reference sequence). The CDR3 is 12 amino acids.

The chain recombines TRBV19 with TRBJ2-7, with 10 bases identical to TRBD1. The CDR3 extends over 12 amino acids. The trim removed 8 bases at V and 2 bases at J, leaving 0 bases unmatched. CDR1 and CDR2 from the germline V gene are LNHDA and SQIVND (reference sequence). The CDR3 bases are TGTGCCAGTGGGACAGGGGCCTACGAGCAGTACTTC. Its translation: CASGTGAYEQYF.

CDR3 DNA sequence: TGCGCCAGCAGCTTTGGGGGAAACTACGAGCAGTACTTC. Protein sequence: CASSFGGNYEQYF. J is TRBJ2-7 and V is TRBV5-1; D is tentatively TRBD1 or TRBD2 (5 bases each). This CDR3 is built from 13 residues. Germline V lookup: CDR1 SGHRS, CDR2 YFSETQ. V was cut by 2 bases and J by 3 bases, with 9 bases left in between.

J is TRBJ1-5 and V is TRBV13, with D possibly TRBD1 on 5 matching bases. The CDR3 has 12 amino acids. CDR1 is PRHDT, CDR2 FYEKMQ, per germline (reference sequence). Trimming pared 8 bases from V and 5 bases from J, leaving 10 bases between. The CDR3 nucleotides are TGTGCCAGCTCCCGGGGCGATCAGCCCCAGCATTTT. It is translated as CASSRGDQPQHF.

The chain uses TRBV4-1 and TRBJ2-7, with D unresolved. The CDR3 runs to 12 residues. V lost 0 bases, J lost 3 bases, and 3 bases lay in between. Germline V gene data show CDR1 as MGHRA and CDR2 as YSYEKL. The CDR3: CASSQDFYEQYF. CDR3 coding DNA: TGCGCCAGCAGCCAAGACTTCTACGAGCAGTACTTC.

The V call is TRBV2, the J call TRBJ2-7, with D perhaps matching TRBD2 (5 bases). CDR1 is SNHLY, CDR2 FYNNEI, per germline. Trimming shortened V by 6 bases and J by 3 bases, and 15 bases separated the two germline ends. CDR3 length: 14 amino acids. DNA of the CDR3: TGTGCCAGCAGCTTAGTCCCGGGGAACTACGAGCAGTACTTC. This translates into CASSLVPGNYEQYF.

The gene calls are TRBV7-2 and TRBJ2-2; D gene unclear. Between the trimmed V and J ends, which lost 5 bases and 6 bases, there was a span of 10 bases. The CDR3 is made up of 13 amino acids. Germline CDR1 SGHTA, CDR2 FQGNSA. The CDR3 sequence is CASSPQRPGELFF. DNA of the CDR3: TGTGCCAGCAGCCCTCAACGACCCGGGGAGCTGTTTTTT.

This sequence joins TRBV5-1 and TRBJ2-7; 9 nucleotides agree with TRBD1. The CDR3 has 13 amino acids. V dropped 4 bases and J dropped 5; count of bases not matched to a gene: 4. CDR1 and CDR2 from the germline V gene are SGHRS and YFSETQ. The CDR3 sequence is CASSGDRVDEQYF. CDR3 coding DNA: TGCGCCAGCAGCGGGGACAGGGTCGACGAGCAGTACTTC.

This clone was recorded only once. The same CDR3 arises from other DNA sequences in this sample as well. The genes are TRBV5-1 and TRBJ2-6; D unresolved. Germline V CDR1 and CDR2: SGHRS, YFSETQ. The CDR3 sequence is 13 residues long. The V end was cut by 1 base, the J end by 1 base, with 0 bases between. CDR3 region: CASSLSGANVLTF. CDR3 nucleotides: TGCGCCAGCAGCTTGTCTGGGGCCAACGTCCTGACTTTC.

The sample holds one count of this clone. The J gene is TRBJ2-2, the V gene TRBV7-2, with 11 bases fitting TRBD1. The V segment lost 5 bases and the J segment 7 bases; nucleotides outside the gene matches: 15. Germline CDR1 is SGHTA and CDR2 is FQGNSA. The CDR3 sequence is 18 residues long. The CDR3 coding sequence is TGTGCCAGCAGCCCGGACAGGGGGCGGCACCGGGTCGGCGGGGAGCTGTTTTTT. This codes for CASSPDRGRHRVGGELFF.

The chain links TRBV28 to TRBJ2-4; 8 bases agree with TRBD1. Trimming removed 2 bases from V and 8 bases from J; junction bases left unmatched: 11. The CDR3 consists of 16 residues. Germline lookup yields CDR1 MDHEN and CDR2 SYDVKM. The CDR3, as DNA: TGTGCCAGCAGTTTAGTGGCAGGGGGCGCCGCGGACATTCAGTACTTC. Its protein product is CASSLVAGGAADIQYF.

Worth noting for this clone: Different DNA sequences within this sample yield the same CDR3. The rearrangement uses TRBV6-5 and TRBJ2-1, with D possibly TRBD2 on 5 matching bases. With 3 bases removed from V and 6 bases from J, the gap between germline ends came to 6 bases. CDR1 MNHEY and CDR2 SVGAGI come from the germline V gene. The CDR3 spans 12 residues. CDR3 nucleotide sequence: TGTGCCAGCAGTTATGGAGGCAATGAGCAGTTCTTC. This gives the protein CASSYGGNEQFF.

The chain joins TRBV23-1 to TRBJ1-1; D perhaps matches TRBD1 (5 bases). TRBV23-1 falls under the ORF class, with uncertain function. The germline V and J ends were trimmed by 4 bases and 0 bases, with 15 bases remaining between them. The CDR3 has 16 amino acids. The CDR3 DNA follows: TGCGCCAGCAGTCTAAGTCGGGGCCTGATGAACACTGAAGCTTTCTTT. Amino acids: CASSLSRGLMNTEAFF.

In DNA, the CDR3 is TGTGCCAGCCCCGGGGGACAGGGGAACACTGAAGCTTTCTTT. This encodes CASPGGQGNTEAFF. The chain uses TRBV28 and TRBJ1-1; 9 bases agree with TRBD1. Germline V lookup: CDR1 MDHEN, CDR2 SYDVKM. V lost 8 bases and J lost 1; bases outside the gene matches: 5. The CDR3 sequence is 14 residues long.

This chain joins TRBV9 and TRBJ2-7; D is ambiguous. Trimming took 7 bases from V and 3 from J, leaving 14 bases between them. This CDR3 is built from 13 residues. Germline lookup yields CDR1 SGDLS and CDR2 YYNGEE. This chain's CDR3 is CASGPPAGYEQYF. As DNA, the CDR3 is TGTGCCAGCGGACCCCCAGCCGGCTACGAGCAGTACTTC.

As concerns this clone: Distinct nucleotide sequences in the sample also encode this CDR3. The chain is built from TRBV5-1 and TRBJ2-1; a possible D gene is TRBD2 (6 bases). Trimming removed 0 bases from V and 4 bases from J, with 8 bases in between. The germline V gene has CDR1 SGHRS and CDR2 YFSETQ. The CDR3 loop spans 14 amino acids. CDR3 sequence: CASSLGLGYNEQFF. The DNA for the CDR3 is TGCGCCAGCAGCTTGGGACTAGGTTACAATGAGCAGTTCTTC.

The chain links TRBV7-9 to TRBJ2-3; 10 positions match TRBD2. Trimming removed 5 bases from V and 6 bases from J; junction bases left unmatched: 11. The CDR3 has 16 amino acids. Germline values: CDR1 SEHNR, CDR2 FQNEAQ (reference sequence). As DNA, the CDR3 is TGTGCCAGCAGCCTGGGGACTAGCGTGGGAAGTGATACGCAGTATTTT. Translated: CASSLGTSVGSDTQYF.

The rearrangement links TRBV4-1 to TRBJ2-1; the D gene is possibly TRBD2 (5 bases). The CDR3 is 13 residues long. With 0 bases removed from V and 5 bases from J, the gap between germline ends came to 5 bases. CDR1 and CDR2 (germline): MGHRA, YSYEKL. CDR3: CASSQELDNEQFF. CDR3 sequence (DNA): TGCGCCAGCAGCCAAGAACTAGACAATGAGCAGTTCTTC.

The CDR3 DNA reads TGTGCCAGCAGCTTACTAGCGGAGCAGTACTTC. It is translated as CASSLLAEQYF. This chain joins TRBV28 and TRBJ2-7; 7 positions agree with TRBD2. The V segment lost 6 bases and the J segment 7 bases; nucleotides outside the gene matches: 3. From germline, CDR1 is MDHEN and CDR2 SYDVKM. This CDR3 comprises 11 residues.